Shown below are 3 T cell receptor beta chains from a single sample sequenced in a study of CD4 and CD8 cells across lung adenocarcinoma regions. TCRdb analysed the PCR reads with MiXCR anew, one entry per CDR3 protein. This sample carries about 27,000 distinct CDR3 sequences, around 56% of them seen once, and the ten largest clones take under 50%. Sequences were obtained from CD8+ T cells from the center of a lung tumor. The receptors were gathered from a male donor with lung adenocarcinoma. The CD4 and CD8 labels of this study may be unreliable.

This clonotype was counted ten times or more. CDR3 residues: CASHARGEHSYEQYF. The DNA for the CDR3 is TGTGCCAGCCACGCCCGCGGAGAGCACTCCTACGAGCAGTACTTC. This sequence joins TRBV7-6 and TRBJ2-7; no clear D gene. V shed 8 bases and J shed 0 bases, with 17 bases lying between them. The CDR3 spans 15 residues. Germline assignment: CDR1 SGHVS and CDR2 FNYEAQ.

The CDR3 DNA reads as TGCAGTGCTGGAAGCGGGAGCAGGACAGATACGCAGTATTTT. Translating it yields CSAGSGSRTDTQYF. This chain uses TRBV20-1 with TRBJ2-3; 8 bases align to TRBD2. Germline V gives CDR1 DFQATT, CDR2 SNEGSKA (reference sequence). After removal of 5 bases from V and 3 bases from J, the junction contained 7 bases not matched to a gene. This CDR3 comprises 14 residues.

This clonotype has ten or more counts. This chain uses TRBV12-3 or TRBV12-4 with TRBJ2-3; D is possibly TRBD2 (6 bases). The CDR3 totals 13 residues. V lost 8 bases and J lost 7, with 16 bases in between. CDR3 residues: CASGPMGGNTQYF. CDR3 in DNA: TGTGCCAGCGGACCGATGGGGGGAAATACGCAGTATTTT.